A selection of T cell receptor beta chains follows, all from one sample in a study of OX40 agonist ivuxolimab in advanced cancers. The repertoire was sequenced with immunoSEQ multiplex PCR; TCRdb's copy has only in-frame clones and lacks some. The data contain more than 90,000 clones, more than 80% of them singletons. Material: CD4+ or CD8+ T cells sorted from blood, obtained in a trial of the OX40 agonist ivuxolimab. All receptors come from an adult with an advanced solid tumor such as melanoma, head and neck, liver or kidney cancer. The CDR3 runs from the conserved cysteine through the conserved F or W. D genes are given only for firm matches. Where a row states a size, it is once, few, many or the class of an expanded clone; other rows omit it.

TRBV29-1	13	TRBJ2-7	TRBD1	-	CSAIVGQVYEQYF	TGCAGCGCCATCGTGGGACAGGTCTACGAGCAGTACTTC
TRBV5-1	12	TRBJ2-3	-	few	CASRGTGDTQYF	TGCGCCAGCAGGGGAACTGGAGATACGCAGTATTTT
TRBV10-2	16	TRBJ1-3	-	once	CASIPPDTSSGNTIYF	TGCGCCAGCATCCCGCCGGACACGAGCTCTGGAAACACCATATATTTT
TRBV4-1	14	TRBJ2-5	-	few	CASSQGNRQETQYF	TGCGCCAGCAGCCAAGGCAACAGACAAGAGACCCAGTACTTC
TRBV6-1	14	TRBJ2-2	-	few	CASTRDPNTGELFF	TGTGCCAGCACCCGGGACCCGAACACCGGGGAGCTGTTTTTT
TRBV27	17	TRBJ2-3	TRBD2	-	CASSTRTWTSGRDTQYF	TGTGCCAGCAGTACCCGTACTTGGACTAGCGGGAGAGATACGCAGTATTTT
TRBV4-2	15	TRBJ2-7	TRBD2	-	CASSQVASGSYEQYF	TGTGCCAGCAGCCAAGTGGCTAGCGGGAGTTACGAGCAGTACTTC
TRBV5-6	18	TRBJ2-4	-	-	CASSLWDIRYGVENIQYF	TGTGCCAGCAGCTTATGGGACATCCGTTACGGGGTGGAAAACATTCAGTACTTC
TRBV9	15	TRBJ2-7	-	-	CASSARPEGTYEQYF	TGTGCCAGCAGCGCCCGTCCGGAGGGCACCTACGAGCAGTACTTC
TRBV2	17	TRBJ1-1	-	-	CASSELIGVAVNTEAFF	TGTGCCAGCAGTGAACTAATCGGGGTAGCAGTGAACACTGAAGCTTTCTTT
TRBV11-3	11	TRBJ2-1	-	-	CASSQAGVQFF	TGTGCCAGCAGCCAGGCCGGGGTGCAGTTCTTC
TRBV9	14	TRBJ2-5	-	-	CASSVVPGSRTQYF	TGTGCCAGCAGCGTAGTTCCTGGCTCCCGGACCCAGTACTTC
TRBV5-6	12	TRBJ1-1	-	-	CASSLARGDAFF	TGTGCCAGCAGCTTGGCCCGAGGGGACGCTTTCTTT
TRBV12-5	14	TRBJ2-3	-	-	CASGRRALGDTQYF	TGTGCTAGTGGGCGGAGGGCCCTCGGAGATACGCAGTATTTT
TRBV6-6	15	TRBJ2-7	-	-	CASRVTGHPRDEQYF	TGTGCCAGCAGAGTTACGGGACATCCAAGGGACGAGCAGTACTTC
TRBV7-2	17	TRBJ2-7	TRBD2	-	CASSFPRDSGGTYEQYF	TGTGCCAGCAGCTTTCCCCGGGATAGCGGGGGTACCTACGAGCAGTACTTC
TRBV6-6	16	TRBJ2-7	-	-	CASSYSAGPTGVEQYF	TGTGCCAGCAGTTACTCAGCAGGCCCTACCGGGGTCGAGCAGTACTTC
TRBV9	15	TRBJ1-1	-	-	CASSAKGDGNTEAFF	TGTGCCAGCAGCGCCAAGGGTGATGGGAACACTGAAGCTTTCTTT
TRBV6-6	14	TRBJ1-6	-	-	CASSFLLWNSPLHF	TGTGCCAGCAGTTTCCTACTCTGGAATTCACCCCTCCACTTT
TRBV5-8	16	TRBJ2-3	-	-	CASSQGTGRSTDTQYF	TGTGCCAGCAGCCAAGGTACAGGGAGGAGCACAGATACGCAGTATTTT
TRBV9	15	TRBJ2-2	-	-	CASSVRLANTGELFF	TGTGCCAGCAGCGTAAGACTCGCGAACACCGGGGAGCTGTTTTTT
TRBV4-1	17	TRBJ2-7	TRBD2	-	CASSQEPGLAGDYEQYF	TGCGCCAGCAGCCAAGAACCCGGACTAGCGGGAGACTACGAGCAGTACTTC
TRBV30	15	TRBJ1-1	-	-	CAWSPLSPGNTEAFF	TGTGCCTGGAGCCCCTTGTCCCCCGGGAACACTGAAGCTTTCTTT
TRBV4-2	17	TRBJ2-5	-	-	CASSQERGRLYQETQYF	TGTGCCAGCAGCCAAGAGCGGGGACGCCTGTACCAAGAGACCCAGTACTTC
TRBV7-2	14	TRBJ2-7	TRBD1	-	CASSLERTGHEQYF	TGTGCCAGCAGCTTAGAGCGGACAGGGCACGAGCAGTACTTC
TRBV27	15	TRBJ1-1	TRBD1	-	CASSPGQGLGAEAFF	TGTGCCAGCAGTCCAGGACAGGGGTTAGGGGCTGAAGCTTTCTTT
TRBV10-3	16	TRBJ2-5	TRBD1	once	CAISGQGNAIQETQYF	TGTGCCATCAGTGGACAGGGAAATGCAATACAGGAGACCCAGTACTTC
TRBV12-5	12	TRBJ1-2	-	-	CASKDGYYGYTF	TGTGCTAGTAAGGACGGCTACTATGGCTACACCTTC
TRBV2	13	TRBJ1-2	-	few	CASSEEGYYGYTF	TGTGCCAGCAGTGAAGAGGGGTACTATGGCTACACCTTC
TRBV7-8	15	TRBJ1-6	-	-	CASSLDHRADSPLHF	TGTGCCAGCAGCTTAGATCACAGGGCGGATTCACCCCTCCACTTT
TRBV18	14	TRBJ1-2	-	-	CASSPGDARSGYTF	TGTGCCAGCTCACCGGGGGACGCGAGGAGTGGCTACACCTTC